Following are 17 T cell receptor beta chains from one sample sequenced in a study of T cells after yellow fever vaccination. TCRdb ran MiXCR on the 5' RACE reads and lists one entry per CDR3 protein. The repertoire includes roughly 120,000 distinct CDR3 sequences, about 7.4% of them detected once, and nearly 2.5% sits in the top ten. Source: CD4+ T cells sorted from PBMCs, taken 10 to 11 days after the first yellow fever vaccination. Receptors were obtained from a man aged 18-30 years who received the YFV17D yellow fever vaccine.

For this clonotype: A much larger clone differs by one base, so this may be a read error. The rearrangement uses TRBV14 and TRBJ2-2; D remains ambiguous. The CDR3 is made up of 14 amino acids. V lost 1 base and J lost 7, with 10 bases in between. The germline CDR1 and CDR2 sequences are SGHDN and FVKESK. In DNA form, the CDR3 reads TGTGCCAGCAGCCAAGCTGTAGTAGACGGGGAGCTGTTTTTT. Translation gives CASSQAVVDGELFF.

The CDR3 reads CASNPTGVNTGELFF. The DNA for the CDR3 is TGTGCCAGTAACCCCACGGGGGTAAACACCGGGGAGCTGTTTTTT. The chain joins TRBV19 to TRBJ2-2, with D maybe TRBD2 (6 bases). This CDR3 spans 15 amino acids. V lost 7 bases and J lost 2, with 14 bases in between. Germline CDR1 is LNHDA and CDR2 is SQIVND (reference sequence).

Comments on this clonotype: This may be a read error, as it is one base from a much larger clone. The V gene is TRBV4-3, the J gene TRBJ1-1; the D is unclear. The germline V and J ends were trimmed by 2 bases and 8 bases, with 18 bases remaining between them. This CDR3 is 15 amino acids long. Germline assignment: CDR1 LGHNA and CDR2 YSLEER. The CDR3 region is CASSQRHPGFGEAFF. The DNA for the CDR3 is TGCGCCAGCAGCCAAAGGCACCCGGGATTCGGGGAAGCTTTCTTT.

In its sample, this clonotype was seen many times. The rearrangement uses TRBV28 and TRBJ1-1; D is possibly TRBD1 (5 bases). CDR3 length: 14 amino acids. Germline CDR1 and CDR2: MDHEN and SYDVKM. V was pared by 7 bases and J by 0 bases, with 12 bases between. The CDR3 is CASKSGGMNTEAFF. As DNA, the CDR3 is TGTGCCAGCAAGTCTGGGGGGATGAACACTGAAGCTTTCTTT. Using reference TRBV28 and TRBJ1-1 for the parts outside the CDR3, the full variable domain is DVKVTQSSRYLVKRTGEKVFLECVQDMDHENMFWYRQDPGLGLRLIYFSYDVKMKEKGDIPEGYSVSREKKERFSLILESASTNQTSMYLCASKSGGMNTEAFFGQGTRLTVV.

This clonotype was detected ten times or more. The V gene is TRBV3-1, the J gene TRBJ2-2; maybe TRBD1 (5 bases). V shed 3 bases and J shed 1 base, with 9 bases lying between them. From germline, CDR1 is LGHDT and CDR2 YNNKEL (reference sequence). The CDR3 length is 15 residues. CDR3 sequence: CASSHPGQNTGELFF. CDR3 coding DNA: TGTGCCAGCAGCCACCCTGGACAGAACACCGGGGAGCTGTTTTTT.

At least ten counts were recorded for this clonotype. This rearrangement joins TRBV7-2 to TRBJ1-5; the D gene is possibly TRBD1 (5 bases). Per the germline V gene, CDR1 is SGHTA and CDR2 is FQGNSA. This CDR3 is 16 amino acids long. The V and J ends lost 3 bases and 0 bases respectively, with 12 bases between them. The DNA of the CDR3 is TGTGCCAGCAGCTTCACAGGATTAGATAGCAATCAGCCCCAGCATTTT. Translating it yields CASSFTGLDSNQPQHF.

Ten or more counts support this clonotype. This chain joins TRBV5-4 and TRBJ2-2, with 9 bases matching TRBD1. CDR1 and CDR2 (germline): SGHNT, YYREEE (reference sequence). The CDR3 covers 16 residues. Trimming took 4 bases from V and 5 from J; bases not matched to a gene: 9. The CDR3, as DNA: TGTGCCAGCAGCCCCCGGGACAGGGAGGCGACCGGGGAGCTGTTTTTT. Translating gives CASSPRDREATGELFF.

This clonotype was counted a few times. The rearrangement links TRBV5-4 to TRBJ2-5; D is undetermined. Germline V gene sequence: CDR1 SGHNT, CDR2 YYREEE (reference sequence). V lost 2 bases and J 1 base, leaving 9 bases between the germline ends. The CDR3 consists of 14 residues. CDR3 sequence: CASSFHIRQETQYF. The CDR3 nucleotides are TGTGCCAGCAGCTTCCACATACGCCAAGAGACCCAGTACTTC. Full variable domain (rest looked up from reference TRBV5-4 and TRBJ2-5): ETGVTQSPTHLIKTRGQQVTLRCSSQSGHNTVSWYQQALGQGPQFIFQYYREEENGRGNFPPRFSGLQFPNYSSELNVNALELDDSALYLCASSFHIRQETQYFGPGTRLLVL.

This clonotype was found many times. The V gene is TRBV24-1, the J gene TRBJ2-1; TRBD1 matches at 8 bases. The CDR3 spans 16 residues. V lost 4 bases and J lost 3; bases outside the gene matches: 7. The germline V gene has CDR1 KGHDR and CDR2 SFDVKD. The CDR3 loop reads CATSDGTGANYNEQFF. Here the CDR3 DNA reads TGTGCCACCAGTGACGGGACAGGAGCAAACTACAATGAGCAGTTCTTC.

This clonotype showed up many times. The CDR3 loop is CASSYSEGSPLHF. CDR3 DNA: TGTGCCAGCAGTTACTCCGAGGGTTCACCCCTCCACTTT. This chain connects TRBV6-2 or TRBV6-3 to TRBJ1-6; D is ambiguous. The CDR3 covers 13 residues. Per germline, CDR1 MNHEY and CDR2 SVGEGT. V was cut by 0 bases and J by 9 bases, with 6 bases left in between.

This clonotype was found many times. V gene TRBV7-3 combines with J gene TRBJ2-1; TRBD2 aligns across 10 bases. The CDR3 extends over 17 amino acids. Per germline, CDR1 SGHTA and CDR2 FQGTGA. V was clipped by 2 bases and J by 6 bases; unmatched bases: 10. The CDR3 DNA is TGTGCCAGCAGCTTAGTCGAGCGGGGGGGCAGGGGCAATGAGCAGTTCTTC. Its translation is CASSLVERGGRGNEQFF. Using reference TRBV7-3 and TRBJ2-1 for the parts outside the CDR3, the full variable domain is GAGVSQTPSNKVTEKGKYVELRCDPISGHTALYWYRQSLGQGPEFLIYFQGTGAADDSGLPNDRFFAVRPEGSVSTLKIQRTERGDSAVYLCASSLVERGGRGNEQFFGPGTRLTVL.

This clonotype was observed at least ten times. The J gene is TRBJ2-3, the V gene TRBV5-1, with a weak D call TRBD2 (6 bases). Trimming took 5 bases from V and 1 from J, leaving 11 bases between them. The CDR3 has 14 residues. The V gene's germline CDR1 is SGHRS and CDR2 YFSETQ. CDR3 protein: CASRDPGGTDTQYF. Here the CDR3 DNA reads TGCGCCAGCAGAGATCCGGGGGGCACAGATACGCAGTATTTT. The variable domain in full, completed from reference TRBV5-1 and TRBJ2-3, reads KAGVTQTPRYLIKTRGQQVTLSCSPISGHRSVSWYQQTPGQGLQFLFEYFSETQRNKGNFPGRFSGRQFSNSRSEMNVSTLELGDSALYLCASRDPGGTDTQYFGPGTRLTVL.

There are many counts of this clonotype. This chain joins TRBV13 and TRBJ2-2; the D gene is possibly TRBD2 (5 bases). V was pared by 5 bases and J by 5 bases, with 9 bases between. The CDR3 length is 13 residues. The V gene's germline CDR1 is PRHDT and CDR2 FYEKMQ (reference sequence). The CDR3 DNA reads as TGTGCCAGCAGCCCTAGGAGGACCGGGGAGCTGTTTTTT. Its protein product is CASSPRRTGELFF.

The chain carries TRBV9 and TRBJ2-1; TRBD2 matches 8 bases. The V gene end was trimmed by 3 bases and the J gene end by 9 bases; junction bases not matched to a gene: 11. This CDR3 region has 15 residues. Germline V gene sequence: CDR1 SGDLS, CDR2 YYNGEE. CDR3: CASSGWSSGLTEQFF. The CDR3 region has the DNA TGTGCCAGCAGCGGGTGGTCTAGCGGGCTGACTGAGCAGTTCTTC.

This clonotype was counted at least ten times. J is TRBJ2-7 and V is TRBV10-3; 9 bases map to TRBD2. Unmatched junction bases numbered 6, after V lost 2 bases and J lost 4 bases. The germline V gene has CDR1 ENHRY and CDR2 SYGVKD. This CDR3 comprises 15 residues. The CDR3 DNA reads TGTGCCATCAGTGAGGGAGCGGGGGGCGGATACGAGCAGTACGTC. Its translation: CAISEGAGGGYEQYV.

This chain connects TRBV5-6 to TRBJ1-1; D possibly corresponds to TRBD1 (5 bases). Germline V gene sequence: CDR1 SGHDT, CDR2 YYEEEE. V lost 0 bases to trimming and J lost 6 bases, with 15 bases between them. The CDR3 loop spans 15 amino acids. The CDR3 spells CASSLAGTHSSEAFF. The CDR3, as DNA: TGTGCCAGCAGCTTGGCCGGGACCCACAGCTCTGAAGCTTTCTTT.

Many counts were recorded for this clonotype. The rearrangement uses TRBV21-1 and TRBJ2-7; the listed D gene, TRBD1, was not tested against the DNA. TRBV21-1 is described as a pseudogene. The CDR3 runs 10 residues. In DNA, the CDR3 is TGTGCCAGCAGCAATCCCTGGCAGTACGTC. It specifies CASSNPWQYV.